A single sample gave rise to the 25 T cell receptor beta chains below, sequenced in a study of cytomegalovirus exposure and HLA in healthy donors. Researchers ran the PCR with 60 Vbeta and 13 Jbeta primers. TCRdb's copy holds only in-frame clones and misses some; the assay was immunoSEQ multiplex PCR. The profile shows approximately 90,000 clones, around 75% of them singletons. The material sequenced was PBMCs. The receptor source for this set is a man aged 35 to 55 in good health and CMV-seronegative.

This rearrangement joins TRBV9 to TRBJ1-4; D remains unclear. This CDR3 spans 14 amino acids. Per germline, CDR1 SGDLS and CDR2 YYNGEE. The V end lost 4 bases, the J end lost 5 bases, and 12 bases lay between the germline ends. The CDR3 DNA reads TGTGCCAGCAGCCGATTGCCCGGGAATGAAAAACTGTTTTTT. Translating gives CASSRLPGNEKLFF.

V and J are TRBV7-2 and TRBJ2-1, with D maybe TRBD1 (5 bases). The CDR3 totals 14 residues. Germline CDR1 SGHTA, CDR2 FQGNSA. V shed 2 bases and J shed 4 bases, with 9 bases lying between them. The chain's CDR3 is CASSLISGYNEQFF. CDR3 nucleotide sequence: TGTGCCAGCAGCTTAATATCAGGGTACAATGAGCAGTTCTTC.

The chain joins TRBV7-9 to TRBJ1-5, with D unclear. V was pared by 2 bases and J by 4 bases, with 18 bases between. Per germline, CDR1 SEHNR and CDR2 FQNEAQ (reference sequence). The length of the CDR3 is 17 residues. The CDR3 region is CASSLWVAGASNQPQHF. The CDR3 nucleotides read TGTGCCAGCAGCTTATGGGTCGCGGGAGCCAGTAATCAGCCCCAGCATTTT.

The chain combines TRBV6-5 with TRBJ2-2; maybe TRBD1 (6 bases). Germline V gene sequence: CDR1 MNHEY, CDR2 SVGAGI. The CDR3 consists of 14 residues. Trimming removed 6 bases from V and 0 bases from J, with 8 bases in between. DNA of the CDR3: TGTGCCAGCAGGAGGACAGCGAACACCGGGGAGCTGTTTTTT. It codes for CASRRTANTGELFF.

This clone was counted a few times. The CDR3 protein is CASSGPVLGDYGYTF. CDR3 nucleotides: TGCGCCAGCAGTGGGCCAGTATTAGGGGACTATGGCTACACCTTC. This sequence joins TRBV10-1 and TRBJ1-2; tentatively, D is TRBD1 (5 bases). Trimming took 4 bases from V and 3 from J, leaving 15 bases between them. Germline V CDR1 and CDR2: WNHNN, SYGVQD (reference sequence). The CDR3 covers 15 residues.

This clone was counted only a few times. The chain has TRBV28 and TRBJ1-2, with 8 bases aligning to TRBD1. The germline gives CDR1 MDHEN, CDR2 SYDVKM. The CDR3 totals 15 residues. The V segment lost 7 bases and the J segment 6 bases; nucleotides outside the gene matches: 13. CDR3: CASNPSTGGWDGYTF. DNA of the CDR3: TGTGCCAGCAACCCATCCACAGGGGGGTGGGATGGCTACACCTTC.

CDR3 protein: CASRTQPQGAQGYTF. CDR3 bases: TGTGCCAGCAGAACTCAACCACAGGGGGCGCAGGGCTACACCTTC. The rearrangement links TRBV6-6 to TRBJ1-2, with 9 bases matching TRBD1. Germline V gene lookup returns CDR1 MNHNY and CDR2 SVGAGI (reference sequence). The CDR3 extends over 15 amino acids. The junction had 13 bases not matched to a gene; V was cut back by 6 bases and J by 8 bases.

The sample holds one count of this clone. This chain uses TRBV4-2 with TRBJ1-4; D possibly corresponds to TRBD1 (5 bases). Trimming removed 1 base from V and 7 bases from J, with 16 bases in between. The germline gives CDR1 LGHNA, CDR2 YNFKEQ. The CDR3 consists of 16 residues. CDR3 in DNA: TGTGCCAGCAGCCAAGCCCTGGACCACGGGGGTGAAAAACTGTTTTTT. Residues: CASSQALDHGGEKLFF.

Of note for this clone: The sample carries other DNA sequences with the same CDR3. The CDR3 reads CSVDPRGQRNTQYF. As DNA, the CDR3 is TGCAGCGTTGATCCAAGGGGCCAACGGAATACGCAGTATTTT. The chain couples TRBV29-1 to TRBJ2-3; D might be TRBD1 (5 bases). CDR1 is SQVTM and CDR2 is ANQGSEA in the germline V gene. The CDR3 is 14 residues long. Between the trimmed V and J ends, which lost 3 bases and 7 bases, there was a span of 17 bases.

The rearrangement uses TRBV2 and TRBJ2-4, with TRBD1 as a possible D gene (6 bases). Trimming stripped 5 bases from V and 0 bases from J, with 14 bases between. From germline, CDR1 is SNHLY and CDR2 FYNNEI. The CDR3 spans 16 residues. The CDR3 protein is CASSSRQVIAKNIQYF. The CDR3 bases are TGTGCCAGCAGTTCGCGACAGGTGATAGCCAAAAACATTCAGTACTTC. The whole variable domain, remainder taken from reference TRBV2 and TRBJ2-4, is EPEVTQTPSHQVTQMGQEVILRCVPISNHLYFYWYRQILGQKVEFLVSFYNNEISEKSEIFDDQFSVERPDGSNFTLKIRSTKLEDSAMYFCASSSRQVIAKNIQYFGAGTRLSVL.

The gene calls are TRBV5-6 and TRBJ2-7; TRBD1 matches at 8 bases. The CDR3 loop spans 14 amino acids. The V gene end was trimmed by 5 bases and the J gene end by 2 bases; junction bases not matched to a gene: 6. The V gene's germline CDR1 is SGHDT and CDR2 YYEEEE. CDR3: CASRPGTGTYEQYF. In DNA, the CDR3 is TGTGCCAGCAGGCCAGGGACAGGTACCTACGAGCAGTACTTC.

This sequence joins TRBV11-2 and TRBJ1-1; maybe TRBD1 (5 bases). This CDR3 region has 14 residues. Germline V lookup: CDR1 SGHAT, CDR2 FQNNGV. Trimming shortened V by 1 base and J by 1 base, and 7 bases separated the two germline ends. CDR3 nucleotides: TGTGCCAGCAGCTTAGGTGGACAGAACACTGAAGCTTTCTTT. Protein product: CASSLGGQNTEAFF.

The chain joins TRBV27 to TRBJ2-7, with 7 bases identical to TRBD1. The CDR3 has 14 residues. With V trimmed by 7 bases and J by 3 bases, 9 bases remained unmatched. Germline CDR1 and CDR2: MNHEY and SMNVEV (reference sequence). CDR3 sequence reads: CASTPTGAIYEQYF. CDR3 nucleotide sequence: TGTGCCAGCACCCCCACAGGGGCGATCTACGAGCAGTACTTC.

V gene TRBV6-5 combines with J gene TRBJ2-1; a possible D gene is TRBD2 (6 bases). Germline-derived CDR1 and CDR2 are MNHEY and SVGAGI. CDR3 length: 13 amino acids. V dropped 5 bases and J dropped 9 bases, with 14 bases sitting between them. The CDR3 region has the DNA TGTGCCAGCAGTCCAACCGGACTAAGTGAGCAGTTCTTC. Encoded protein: CASSPTGLSEQFF.

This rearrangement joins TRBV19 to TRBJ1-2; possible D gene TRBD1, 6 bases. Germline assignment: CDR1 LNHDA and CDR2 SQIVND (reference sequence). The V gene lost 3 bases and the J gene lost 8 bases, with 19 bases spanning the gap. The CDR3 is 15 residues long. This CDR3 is CASSIPGQLWSGYTF. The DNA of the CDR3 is TGTGCCAGTAGTATTCCGGGACAACTATGGAGCGGCTACACCTTC.

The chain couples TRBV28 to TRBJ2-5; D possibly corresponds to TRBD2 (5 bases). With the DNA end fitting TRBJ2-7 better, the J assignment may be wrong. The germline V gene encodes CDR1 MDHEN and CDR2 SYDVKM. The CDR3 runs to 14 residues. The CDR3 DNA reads TGTGCCAGCAGTTTAATGCAGAGCGGCTACGAGCAGTACTTC. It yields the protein CASSLMQSGYEQYF.

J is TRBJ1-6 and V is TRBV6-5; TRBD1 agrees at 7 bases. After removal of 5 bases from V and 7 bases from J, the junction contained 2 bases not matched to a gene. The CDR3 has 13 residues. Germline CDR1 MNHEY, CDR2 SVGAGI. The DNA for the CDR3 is TGTGCCAGCAGTAGGGACAGAAATTCACCCCTCCACTTT. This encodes CASSRDRNSPLHF.

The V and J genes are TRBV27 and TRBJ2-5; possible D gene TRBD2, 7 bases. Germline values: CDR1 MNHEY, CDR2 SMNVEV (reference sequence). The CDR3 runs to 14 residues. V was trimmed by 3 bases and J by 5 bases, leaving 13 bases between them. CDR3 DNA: TGTGCCAGCAGTTTCTGGGGGGGGGCCGAGACCCAGTACTTC. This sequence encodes CASSFWGGAETQYF.

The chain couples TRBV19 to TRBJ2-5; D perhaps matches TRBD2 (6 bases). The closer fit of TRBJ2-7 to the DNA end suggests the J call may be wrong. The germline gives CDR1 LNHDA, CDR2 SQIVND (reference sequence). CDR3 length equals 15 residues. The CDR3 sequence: CASSIAGGPTYEQYF. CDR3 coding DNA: TGTGCCAGTAGTATAGCCGGGGGACCAACCTACGAGCAGTACTTC.

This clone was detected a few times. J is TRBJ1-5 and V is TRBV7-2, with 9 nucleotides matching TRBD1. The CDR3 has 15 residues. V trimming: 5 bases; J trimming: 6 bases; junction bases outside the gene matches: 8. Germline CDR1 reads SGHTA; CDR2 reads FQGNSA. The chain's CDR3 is CASSRQGDRGQPQHF. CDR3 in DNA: TGTGCCAGCAGCCGACAGGGGGATCGGGGTCAGCCCCAGCATTTT.

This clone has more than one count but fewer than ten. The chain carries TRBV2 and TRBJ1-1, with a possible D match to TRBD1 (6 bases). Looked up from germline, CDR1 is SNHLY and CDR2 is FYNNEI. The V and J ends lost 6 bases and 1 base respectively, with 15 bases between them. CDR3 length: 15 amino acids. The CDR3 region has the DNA TGTGCCAGCAGCCCAACCCAACAGGGGAACACTGAAGCTTTCTTT. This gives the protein CASSPTQQGNTEAFF.

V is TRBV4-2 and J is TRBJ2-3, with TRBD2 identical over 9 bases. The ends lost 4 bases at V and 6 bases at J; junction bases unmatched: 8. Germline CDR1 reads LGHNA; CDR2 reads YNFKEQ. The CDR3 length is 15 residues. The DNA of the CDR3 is TGTGCCAGCAGCCCCCGAGGGGCGGGAGGGGATACGCAGTATTTT. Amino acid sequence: CASSPRGAGGDTQYF.

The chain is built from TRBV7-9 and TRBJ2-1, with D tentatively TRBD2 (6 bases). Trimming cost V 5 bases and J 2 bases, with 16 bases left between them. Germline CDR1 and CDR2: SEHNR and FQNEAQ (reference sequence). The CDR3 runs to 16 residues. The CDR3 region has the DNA TGTGCCAGCAGCCCGCGGCGGGGTCAGGCCTACAATGAGCAGTTCTTC. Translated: CASSPRRGQAYNEQFF. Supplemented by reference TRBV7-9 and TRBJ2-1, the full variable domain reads DTGVSQNPRHKITKRGQNVTFRCDPISEHNRLYWYRQTLGQGPEFLTYFQNEAQLEKSRLLSDRFSAERPKGSFSTLEIQRTEQGDSAMYLCASSPRRGQAYNEQFFGPGTRLTVL.

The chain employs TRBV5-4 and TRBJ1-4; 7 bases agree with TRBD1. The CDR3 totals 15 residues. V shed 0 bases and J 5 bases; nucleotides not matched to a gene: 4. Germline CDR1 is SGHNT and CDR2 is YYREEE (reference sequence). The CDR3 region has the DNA TGTGCCAGCAGCTTGGGGACAGGACCGAATGAAAAACTGTTTTTT. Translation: CASSLGTGPNEKLFF.

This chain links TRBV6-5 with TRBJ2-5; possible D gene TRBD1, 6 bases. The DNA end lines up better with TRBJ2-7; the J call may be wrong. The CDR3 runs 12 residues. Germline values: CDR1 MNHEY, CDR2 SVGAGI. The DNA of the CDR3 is TGTGCCACCATACAGGGTGTTGGCGAGCAGTACTTC. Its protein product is CATIQGVGEQYF.